Following are 27 T cell receptor beta chains from one sample sequenced in a study of Ad26.COV2.S vaccination and SARS-CoV-2 variants. Treatment meaning: about 20 received Ad26.COV2.S at low or high dose, single or two shots; five or six received placebo; per-sample allocation not given. At day 63 after the first vaccine or placebo injection, samples were drawn. Sequencing was performed with immunoSEQ multiplex PCR; in TCRdb, only in-frame clones are kept and a portion is missing. The data show hundreds of thousands of clones, around 87% seen once. Material: peripheral blood, obtained in a trial of Ad26.COV2.S vaccine versus placebo. Receptors were obtained from a person aged 18-65 years who received the Ad26.COV2.S COVID-19 vaccine or a placebo.

The chain uses TRBV10-3 and TRBJ1-3; D is ambiguous. Trimming shortened V by 2 bases and J by 1 base, and 12 bases separated the two germline ends. Germline loops: CDR1 ENHRY, CDR2 SYGVKD. This CDR3 is built from 16 residues. DNA for the CDR3: TGTGCCATCAGTGAGCCTGGGGATGGGTCTGGAAACACCATATATTTT. Translation gives CAISEPGDGSGNTIYF.

The chain couples TRBV30 to TRBJ1-1, with a weak D call TRBD1 (5 bases). Deletions cut 3 bases from V and 1 base from J, with 6 bases between. In germline, CDR1 is GTSNPN, CDR2 SVGIG (reference sequence). The CDR3 is 12 amino acids. The CDR3 nucleotides read TGTGCCTGGAGGACAGAGAACACTGAAGCTTTCTTT. Translation gives CAWRTENTEAFF.

V and J are TRBV6-1 and TRBJ1-5, with 11 bases lining up with TRBD1. Germline trimming cut 0 bases from V and 0 bases from J; bases unmatched to any gene: 10. Germline CDR1 and CDR2: MNHNS and SASEGT. The CDR3 is made up of 20 amino acids. CDR3 sequence (DNA): TGTGCCAGCAGTGAAGCCCGGGACAGGGGGACCTACTATAGCAATCAGCCCCAGCATTTT. Protein: CASSEARDRGTYYSNQPQHF.

This sequence joins TRBV4-2 and TRBJ1-1, with D uncertain. The V gene lost 1 base and the J gene lost 7 bases, with 4 bases spanning the gap. The CDR3 sequence is 11 residues long. Per the germline V gene, CDR1 is LGHNA and CDR2 is YNFKEQ. The chain's CDR3 is CASSQGVEAFF. The DNA for the CDR3 is TGTGCCAGCAGCCAAGGGGTTGAAGCTTTCTTT.

The chain carries TRBV27 and TRBJ1-6, with D tentatively TRBD1 (6 bases). Trimming shortened V by 2 bases and J by 2 bases, and 16 bases separated the two germline ends. The CDR3 covers 18 residues. Germline CDR1 is MNHEY and CDR2 is SMNVEV (reference sequence). In nucleotides, the CDR3 is TGTGCCAGCAGTTTAGGGTTTGACAGGACGCCCTATAATTCACCCCTCCACTTT. Residues: CASSLGFDRTPYNSPLHF.

This clone occurred a few times. The chain employs TRBV14 and TRBJ1-1; D remains unclear. The CDR3 has 15 amino acids. Germline CDR1 SGHDN, CDR2 FVKESK. V lost 0 bases, J lost 0 bases, and 8 bases lay in between. Here the CDR3 reads CASSQDWQVNTEAFF. CDR3 bases: TGTGCCAGCAGCCAAGATTGGCAGGTGAACACTGAAGCTTTCTTT.

This chain links TRBV7-2 with TRBJ2-2; D unresolved. This CDR3 is built from 13 residues. The V end was cut by 2 bases, the J end by 2 bases, with 3 bases between. CDR1 and CDR2 from the germline V gene are SGHTA and FQGNSA. CDR3 nucleotides: TGTGCCAGCAGCTTAACAAACACCGGGGAGCTGTTTTTT. It codes for CASSLTNTGELFF.

The genes are TRBV5-4 and TRBJ1-1; D gene ambiguous. Trimming stripped 0 bases from V and 0 bases from J, with 9 bases between. This CDR3 comprises 15 residues. CDR1 is SGHNT and CDR2 is YYREEE in the germline V gene (reference sequence). The CDR3 loop is CASSLGREVNTEAFF. CDR3 nucleotide sequence: TGTGCCAGCAGCTTGGGGAGGGAAGTGAACACTGAAGCTTTCTTT.

The chain couples TRBV2 to TRBJ2-5; 12 nucleotides align to TRBD2. This CDR3 spans 14 amino acids. Germline trimming cut 5 bases from V and 5 bases from J; bases unmatched to any gene: 3. Germline CDR1 SNHLY, CDR2 FYNNEI. CDR3: CASSWTSGVETQYF. The CDR3 DNA reads as TGTGCCAGCAGTTGGACTAGCGGGGTGGAGACCCAGTACTTC.

This clone occurred a few times. This sequence joins TRBV20-1 and TRBJ1-4; D is unresolved. V lost 1 base and J 4 bases, leaving 1 base between the germline ends. Germline V lookup: CDR1 DFQATT, CDR2 SNEGSKA (reference sequence). CDR3 length: 11 residues. CDR3 nucleotides: TGCAGTGCTAGAGTTAATGAAAAACTGTTTTTT. Protein sequence: CSARVNEKLFF.

The chain has TRBV3-1 (or the pseudogene TRBV3-2) and TRBJ2-1, with D perhaps given as TRBD1 or TRBD2 (5 bases each). The CDR3 extends over 16 amino acids. V lost 1 base to trimming and J lost 4 bases, with 14 bases between them. Germline V gives CDR1 LGHDT, CDR2 YNNKEL (reference sequence). The CDR3 protein is CASSQVGAGVYNEQFF. The CDR3 DNA reads as TGTGCCAGCAGCCAAGTAGGGGCCGGGGTGTACAATGAGCAGTTCTTC.

The chain is built from TRBV6-5 and TRBJ2-3; TRBD2 agrees at 13 bases. In germline, CDR1 is MNHEY, CDR2 SVGAGI. Trimming at V came to 10 bases and at J to 8 bases, leaving 6 bases not matched to a gene. The CDR3 has 13 residues. CDR3 residues: CATGLAGERTQYF. The CDR3 nucleotides read TGTGCCACCGGACTAGCGGGAGAACGTACGCAGTATTTT.

J is TRBJ2-7 and V is TRBV27; weak D call: TRBD1 (6 bases). Germline V gene lookup returns CDR1 MNHEY and CDR2 SMNVEV (reference sequence). This CDR3 has 12 amino acids. With 7 bases removed from V and 7 bases from J, the gap between germline ends came to 14 bases. CDR3 nucleotides: TGTGCCAGCACCGGACAGTCGGAGGAGCAGTACTTC. Amino acid sequence: CASTGQSEEQYF.

V usage is TRBV4-3 and J usage is TRBJ2-7; D perhaps matches TRBD1 (5 bases). The length of the CDR3 is 16 residues. Trimming took 2 bases from V and 1 from J, leaving 15 bases between them. Germline lookup yields CDR1 LGHNA and CDR2 YSLEER. The CDR3 region is CASSQPTGARSYEQYF. DNA of the CDR3: TGCGCCAGCAGCCAACCAACAGGAGCTCGTTCCTACGAGCAGTACTTC.

The rearrangement joins TRBV7-2 to TRBJ2-5; D is ambiguous. There are 13 residues in the CDR3. Germline V CDR1 and CDR2: SGHTA, FQGNSA. V lost 2 bases to trimming and J lost 1 base, with 5 bases between them. The CDR3 region is CASSLSSQETQYF. The CDR3 region has the DNA TGTGCCAGCAGCTTAAGTTCCCAAGAGACCCAGTACTTC.

CDR3 nucleotide sequence: TGTGCCAGTCTCCCCACGGTAAACCCTGAAAAACTGTTTTTT. Encoded protein: CASLPTVNPEKLFF. This rearrangement joins TRBV2 to TRBJ1-4; D not certain. The germline V and J ends were trimmed by 9 bases and 7 bases, with 18 bases remaining between them. CDR1 is SNHLY, CDR2 FYNNEI, per germline. CDR3 length: 14 amino acids.

This clone was seen only once. The DNA for the CDR3 is TGCGCCAGCAGCGGATGGACTAGCGGGAGAAATGAGCAGTTCTTC. Translation: CASSGWTSGRNEQFF. The chain combines TRBV5-1 with TRBJ2-1, with 13 positions matching TRBD2. The germline gives CDR1 SGHRS, CDR2 YFSETQ. V lost 4 bases and J lost 7; bases outside the gene matches: 5. The CDR3 is 15 residues long.

CDR3 sequence reads: CASRTGTGLDYGYTF. CDR3 DNA sequence: TGTGCCAGCAGGACGGGGACAGGGCTGGACTATGGCTACACCTTC. The rearrangement joins TRBV2 to TRBJ1-2; 9 bases match TRBD1. Germline CDR1 is SNHLY and CDR2 is FYNNEI. The CDR3 is 15 residues long. V trimming: 6 bases; J trimming: 3 bases; junction bases outside the gene matches: 8.

This chain uses TRBV16 with TRBJ1-5; D is perhaps TRBD1 (5 bases). Germline V gives CDR1 KGHSY, CDR2 FQNENV. The CDR3 extends over 13 amino acids. Between the trimmed V and J ends, which lost 4 bases and 7 bases, there was a span of 11 bases. CDR3 nucleotides: TGTGCCAGCAGCCGAGAGGGGCCACAGCCCCAGCATTTT. This encodes CASSREGPQPQHF.

V gene TRBV7-9 combines with J gene TRBJ2-1, with D hard to call. The germline V gene encodes CDR1 SEHNR and CDR2 FQNEAQ (reference sequence). Trimming cost V 5 bases and J 2 bases, with 7 bases left between them. This CDR3 has 13 amino acids. The CDR3, as DNA: TGTGCCAGCAGCCCCGTGGCCTACAATGAGCAGTTCTTC. Translating gives CASSPVAYNEQFF.

The V call is TRBV18, the J call TRBJ2-5; D might be TRBD2 (5 bases). V was clipped by 3 bases and J by 2 bases, with 7 bases between them. The CDR3 contains 13 residues. Germline CDR1 is KGHSH and CDR2 is LQKENI. The CDR3 spells CASSPSGQETQYF. The CDR3 DNA follows: TGTGCCAGCTCACCCTCGGGGCAAGAGACCCAGTACTTC. The full variable domain, its missing parts supplied by reference TRBV18 and TRBJ2-5, is NAGVMQNPRHLVRRRGQEARLRCSPMKGHSHVYWYRQLPEEGLKFMVYLQKENIIDESGMPKERFSAEFPKEGPSILRIQQVVRGDSAAYFCASSPSGQETQYFGPGTRLLVL.

This chain uses TRBV9 with TRBJ1-5; D possibly corresponds to TRBD1 (5 bases). The CDR3 runs to 14 residues. CDR1 is SGDLS, CDR2 YYNGEE, per germline. V was shortened by 3 bases and J by 4 bases, with 11 bases between the two germline ends. This CDR3 reads CASSGGPGNQPQHF. CDR3 DNA: TGTGCCAGCAGCGGGGGACCGGGAAATCAGCCCCAGCATTTT.

The chain employs TRBV3-1 (or the pseudogene TRBV3-2) and TRBJ2-1, with D perhaps matching TRBD1 (6 bases). Looked up from germline, CDR1 is LGHDT and CDR2 is YNNKEL (reference sequence). CDR3 length equals 17 residues. Between the trimmed V and J ends, which lost 0 bases and 0 bases, there was a span of 12 bases. This CDR3 reads CASSQDGGLSSYNEQFF. The CDR3 bases are TGTGCCAGCAGCCAAGATGGGGGCCTCAGCTCCTACAATGAGCAGTTCTTC.

This rearrangement joins TRBV4-3 to TRBJ2-7; TRBD1 aligns across 7 bases. Germline trimming cut 4 bases from V and 4 bases from J; bases unmatched to any gene: 10. The CDR3 consists of 15 residues. Germline CDR1 and CDR2: LGHNA and YSLEER. In DNA, the CDR3 is TGCGCCAGCAGCCGAGAACTGACAGGGCGTTACGAGCAGTACTTC. It codes for CASSRELTGRYEQYF.

This clone appeared once. V and J are TRBV30 and TRBJ1-2; 9 bases line up with TRBD1. The CDR3 runs to 14 residues. V trimming: 3 bases; J trimming: 7 bases; junction bases outside the gene matches: 9. Germline-derived CDR1 and CDR2 are GTSNPN and SVGIG (reference sequence). CDR3 amino acids: CAWRPSGTGSGYTF. CDR3 DNA sequence: TGTGCCTGGAGGCCCTCCGGGACAGGGAGTGGCTACACCTTC.

The genes are TRBV7-8 and TRBJ2-1; 9 nucleotides line up with TRBD2. Per germline, CDR1 SGHVS and CDR2 FQNEAQ. There are 15 residues in the CDR3. J lost 8 bases, V lost 0 bases, and 5 bases had no gene match. Here the CDR3 DNA reads TGTGCCAGCAGCTTAGCTAGCGGGAGATTGTATGAGCAGTTCTTC. Its translation: CASSLASGRLYEQFF.

This clone was found a few times. The CDR3 bases are TGTGCCAGCGCGGGGAATAGCAATCAGCCCCAGCATTTT. Its translation: CASAGNSNQPQHF. The chain links TRBV27 to TRBJ1-5; D uncertain. From germline, CDR1 is MNHEY and CDR2 SMNVEV (reference sequence). V was cut by 8 bases and J by 0 bases, with 8 bases left in between. This CDR3 has 13 amino acids.